Each of the 13 T cell receptor beta chains below was sequenced from the same sample in a study of blood T cell repertoires in COVID-19. The assay was immunoSEQ multiplex PCR, and TCRdb's table has in-frame clones only and misses some. The table records more than 200,000 clones, about 93% of them present only once. Sequencing input: PBMCs or T cells enriched from blood (not recorded which). The receptors shown here come from a woman between 18 and 29 years old who had recovered from COVID-19.

The chain couples TRBV27 to TRBJ2-7; D is unclear. The germline V gene has CDR1 MNHEY and CDR2 SMNVEV (reference sequence). Trimming removed 3 bases from V and 3 bases from J, with 15 bases in between. The CDR3 extends over 15 amino acids. The CDR3 DNA reads as TGTGCCAGCAGTTTGACGTACGACGGCGGCTACGAGCAGTACTTC. The encoded protein is CASSLTYDGGYEQYF.

This chain links TRBV7-2 with TRBJ2-3; possible D gene TRBD1, 5 bases. The germline V and J ends were trimmed by 6 bases and 4 bases, with 17 bases remaining between them. Germline V gene data show CDR1 as SGHTA and CDR2 as FQGNSA. This CDR3 spans 15 amino acids. CDR3 coding DNA: TGTGCCAGCAGTCCAAACTCGATAGGGGCAGATACGCAGTATTTT. This translates into CASSPNSIGADTQYF.

This chain joins TRBV18 and TRBJ2-1; 7 positions agree with TRBD2. V shed 6 bases and J 5 bases; nucleotides not matched to a gene: 10. The germline V gene encodes CDR1 KGHSH and CDR2 LQKENI. The CDR3 totals 15 residues. The CDR3 nucleotides are TGTGCCAGCTCCAGAGGGAGGGAAGGTGACAATGAGCAGTTCTTC. The encoded protein is CASSRGREGDNEQFF. The complete variable domain, with remaining parts taken from reference TRBV18 and TRBJ2-1, reads NAGVMQNPRHLVRRRGQEARLRCSPMKGHSHVYWYRQLPEEGLKFMVYLQKENIIDESGMPKERFSAEFPKEGPSILRIQQVVRGDSAAYFCASSRGREGDNEQFFGPGTRLTVL.

This chain links TRBV24-1 with TRBJ2-3, with 9 bases lining up with TRBD1. The germline CDR1 and CDR2 sequences are KGHDR and SFDVKD. The length of the CDR3 is 16 residues. With 3 bases clipped from V and 5 bases from J, the junction kept 8 bases outside the gene matches. The CDR3 loop is CATSDPFSGQGDTQYF. CDR3 nucleotides: TGTGCCACCAGTGATCCCTTTTCGGGACAGGGAGATACGCAGTATTTT.

This chain joins TRBV3-1 (or the pseudogene TRBV3-2) and TRBJ2-7; D is possibly TRBD1 (5 bases). The CDR3 extends over 14 amino acids. V shed 4 bases and J shed 1 base, with 11 bases lying between them. Germline CDR1 reads LGHDT; CDR2 reads YNNKEL (reference sequence). The CDR3 bases are TGTGCCAGCAGCCGAACGGCAGGGTCCTACGAGCAGTACTTC. Its protein product is CASSRTAGSYEQYF.

This chain connects TRBV7-6 to TRBJ1-2; a weak D match, TRBD1 (5 bases). Trimming stripped 5 bases from V and 2 bases from J, with 12 bases between. CDR1 is SGHVS, CDR2 FNYEAQ, per germline. The CDR3 has 14 amino acids. The CDR3 here is CASSRNPGNYGYTF. The CDR3 DNA sequence: TGTGCCAGCAGCCGAAACCCAGGGAACTATGGCTACACCTTC.

The chain links TRBV5-1 to TRBJ1-2, with a possible D match to TRBD1 (6 bases). This CDR3 has 15 residues. V lost 4 bases, J lost 0 bases, and 13 bases lay in between. CDR1 SGHRS and CDR2 YFSETQ come from the germline V gene. As DNA, the CDR3 is TGCGCCAGCAGCCAAGGGGGGGGCTCTAACTATGGCTACACCTTC. This codes for CASSQGGGSNYGYTF.

This clone showed up just once. This CDR3 reads CASQWGVNEQFF. The CDR3 bases are TGTGCCAGCCAATGGGGCGTCAATGAGCAGTTCTTC. The V and J genes are TRBV12-3 or TRBV12-4 and TRBJ2-1; tentatively, D is TRBD1 (5 bases). V was cut by 8 bases and J by 6 bases, with 11 bases left in between. The CDR3 is 12 amino acids.

The sample holds one count of this clone. The CDR3 loop reads CASSVERGGLGANVLTF. In DNA, the CDR3 is TGTGCCAGCAGTGTCGAGCGGGGGGGCCTTGGGGCCAACGTCCTGACTTTC. The V gene is TRBV2, the J gene TRBJ2-6, with TRBD2 identical over 10 bases. V shed 4 bases and J 3 bases; nucleotides not matched to a gene: 6. The CDR3 sequence is 17 residues long. From germline, CDR1 is SNHLY and CDR2 FYNNEI. Combining the CDR3 with reference TRBV2 and TRBJ2-6 gives the whole variable domain EPEVTQTPSHQVTQMGQEVILRCVPISNHLYFYWYRQILGQKVEFLVSFYNNEISEKSEIFDDQFSVERPDGSNFTLKIRSTKLEDSAMYFCASSVERGGLGANVLTFGAGSRLTVL.

This rearrangement joins TRBV6-1 to TRBJ2-2; weak D call: TRBD2 (5 bases). V was cut by 0 bases and J by 2 bases, with 10 bases left in between. This CDR3 is built from 16 residues. Germline loops: CDR1 MNHNS, CDR2 SASEGT. The CDR3 sequence is CASSEARTGNTGELFF. The CDR3, as DNA: TGTGCCAGCAGTGAAGCGAGGACTGGAAACACCGGGGAGCTGTTTTTT.

V and J are TRBV20-1 and TRBJ2-1; 7 nucleotides align to TRBD1. The CDR3 has 15 residues. Germline lookup yields CDR1 DFQATT and CDR2 SNEGSKA (reference sequence). Trimming at V came to 3 bases and at J to 9 bases, leaving 14 bases not matched to a gene. The DNA of the CDR3 is TGCAGTGCTAGTGTAGACCGGGACAGCTATCGTGAGCAGTTCTTC. As protein: CSASVDRDSYREQFF.

The V and J genes are TRBV15 and TRBJ2-7, with TRBD2 identical over 15 bases. V gave up 8 bases and J gave up 5 bases; unmatched junction bases: 4. The CDR3 runs 14 residues. Germline lookup yields CDR1 LNHNV and CDR2 YYDKDF (reference sequence). CDR3 amino acids: CATRTSGRAHEQYF. DNA for the CDR3: TGTGCCACCCGGACTAGCGGGAGGGCCCACGAGCAGTACTTC.

The chain uses TRBV4-3 and TRBJ1-6; possibly TRBD1 for D (6 bases). Germline-derived CDR1 and CDR2 are LGHNA and YSLEER. The CDR3 covers 15 residues. V was cut by 3 bases and J by 7 bases, with 13 bases left in between. The CDR3: CASSHGRTDNSPLHF. The CDR3 DNA reads TGCGCCAGCAGCCACGGACGGACAGACAATTCACCCCTCCACTTT.